Only one count was recorded for the clone carrying this TCR beta chain. No antigen is known for it. This sample's treatment: about 20 received Ad26.COV2.S at low or high dose, single or two shots; roughly five received placebo; per-sample allocation not given. The investigators took samples on day 63 after the first vaccine or placebo injection. This specimen belongs to a study of Ad26.COV2.S vaccination and SARS-CoV-2 variants. Study results and caveats: Spike-specific TCR breadth was greater in vaccine than placebo recipients. Substantial breadth was reported for post-vaccination spike-specific CD8+ and CD4+ T cells. Non-spike TCR breadth showed similarity between vaccine and placebo recipients.

The assay was immunoSEQ multiplex PCR, and TCRdb's table has in-frame clones only and misses some. The repertoire holds about 350,000 clones, with roughly 91% as singletons. Germline CDR1 LGHDT, CDR2 YNNKEL (reference sequence). The length of the CDR3 is 15 residues. The ends were cut back, 4 bases at V and 2 bases at J, with 13 bases in the middle. The gene calls are TRBV3-1 (or the pseudogene TRBV3-2) and TRBJ2-3; D call uncertain. The sequence was obtained from a person aged 18 to 65 who received the Ad26.COV2.S COVID-19 vaccine or a placebo. Specimen: peripheral blood, collected in a trial of Ad26.COV2.S vaccine versus placebo. Here the CDR3 DNA reads TGTGCCAGCAGCCGGCTAGGTGAGGTCACAGATACGCAGTATTTT. It encodes CASSRLGEVTDTQYF.